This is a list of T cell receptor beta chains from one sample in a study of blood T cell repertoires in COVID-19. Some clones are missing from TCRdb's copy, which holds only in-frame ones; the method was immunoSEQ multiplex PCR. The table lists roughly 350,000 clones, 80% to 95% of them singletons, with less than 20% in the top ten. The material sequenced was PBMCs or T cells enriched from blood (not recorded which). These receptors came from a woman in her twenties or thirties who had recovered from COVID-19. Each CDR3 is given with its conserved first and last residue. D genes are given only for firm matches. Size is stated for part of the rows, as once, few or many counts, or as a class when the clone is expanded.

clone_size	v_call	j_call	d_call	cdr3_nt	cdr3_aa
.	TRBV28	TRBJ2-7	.	TGTGCCAGCAGCCCAGGTCCGCTCTCCTACGAGCAGTACTTC	CASSPGPLSYEQYF
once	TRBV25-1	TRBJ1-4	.	TGTGCCAGCAGTGGCCGACGGGGGGCAACTAATGAAAAACTGTTTTTT	CASSGRRGATNEKLFF
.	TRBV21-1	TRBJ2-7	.	TGTGCCAGCAGCAAAGGGGTGGGAGGGGACCCCTACGAGCAGTACTTC	CASSKGVGGDPYEQYF
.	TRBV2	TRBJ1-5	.	TGTGCCAGCAGTGAAGGGAGGGGCGGGCAGCCCCAGCATTTT	CASSEGRGGQPQHF
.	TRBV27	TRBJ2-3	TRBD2	TGTGCCACCACCCGGGGACTAGCGGGGGGGCGCGATGGCACAGATACGCAGTATTTT	CATTRGLAGGRDGTDTQYF
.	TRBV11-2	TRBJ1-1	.	TGTGCCAGCAGCTTAGATGGGGCATTGAACACTGAAGCTTTCTTT	CASSLDGALNTEAFF
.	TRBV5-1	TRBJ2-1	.	TGCGCCAGCAGCCTCATCTTACAGGGTAGGGGTAATGAGCAGTTCTTC	CASSLILQGRGNEQFF
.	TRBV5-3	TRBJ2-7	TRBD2	TGTGCCAGAAGCTTGGGGGCAGGGCTAGCGGGGGCCTACTCCTACGAGCAGTACTTC	CARSLGAGLAGAYSYEQYF
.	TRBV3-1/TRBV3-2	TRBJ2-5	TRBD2	TGTGCCAGCAGCCAAGGTGGTGTAGGACTAGCGGGGGGAGAGACCCAGTACTTC	CASSQGGVGLAGGETQYF
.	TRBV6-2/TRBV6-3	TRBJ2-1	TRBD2	TGTGCCAGCAGTTTACGCGGGGGGTACAATGAGCAGTTCTTC	CASSLRGGYNEQFF
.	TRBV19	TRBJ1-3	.	TGTGCCAGTAGACACAGCTCTGGAAACACCATATATTTT	CASRHSSGNTIYF
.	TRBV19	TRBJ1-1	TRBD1	TGTGCCAGTAGTTCAACCGGGACAGGTCTCACTGAAGCTTTCTTT	CASSSTGTGLTEAFF
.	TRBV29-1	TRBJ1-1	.	TGCAGCGTGGGCCGGGGGGCCACTGAAGCTTTCTTT	CSVGRGATEAFF
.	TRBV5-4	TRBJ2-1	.	TGTGCCAGCAGCTTAAGAGGGGAGCAGTTCTTC	CASSLRGEQFF
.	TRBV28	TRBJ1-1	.	TGTGCCAGCAGTTCACAGGGCGGCGGCACTGAAGCTTTCTTT	CASSSQGGGTEAFF
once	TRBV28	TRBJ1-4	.	TGTGCCAGCAGACCGGGGGGCGAAAAACTGTTTTTT	CASRPGGEKLFF
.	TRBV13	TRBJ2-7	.	TGTGCCAGCAGCTCTTACAGGAGCTCCTACGAGCAGTACTTC	CASSSYRSSYEQYF
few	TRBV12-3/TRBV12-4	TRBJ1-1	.	TGTGCCAGCACCCCAGTCAGGGGAACTGAAGCTTTCTTT	CASTPVRGTEAFF
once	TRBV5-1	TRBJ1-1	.	TGCGCCAGCAGTTCGGTTAACACTGAAGCTTTCTTT	CASSSVNTEAFF
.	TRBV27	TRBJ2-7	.	TGTGCCAGCAGGACAGTGACAGGCGCCTACGAGCAGTACTTC	CASRTVTGAYEQYF
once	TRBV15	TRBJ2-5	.	TGTGCCACCAGCAGAGATCTTCTAGCCGGCGAGACCCAGTACTTC	CATSRDLLAGETQYF
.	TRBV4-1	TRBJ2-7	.	TGCGCCAGCAGCCAAGAGTTTTCGGGGAGCTCCTACGAGCAGTACTTC	CASSQEFSGSSYEQYF
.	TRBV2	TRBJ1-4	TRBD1	TGTGCCAGCAGCGAACCGGGACAGGGGGCGCCGGCTAATGAAAAACTGTTTTTT	CASSEPGQGAPANEKLFF
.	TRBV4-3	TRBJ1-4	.	TGCGCCAGCAGCCAAGAACGGGGAACTAATGAAAAACTGTTTTTT	CASSQERGTNEKLFF
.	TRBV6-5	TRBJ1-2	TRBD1	TGTGCCAGCAGTTACACCCGACAGGGGGGATATGGCTACACCTTC	CASSYTRQGGYGYTF
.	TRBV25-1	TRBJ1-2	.	TGTGCCAGCAGTGAACAGGGCGGTTGGGGCTACACCTTC	CASSEQGGWGYTF
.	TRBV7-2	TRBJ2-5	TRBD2	TGTGCCAGCAGCTCCAAGGGACTAGCGGGAGGGGAGACCCAGTACTTC	CASSSKGLAGGETQYF
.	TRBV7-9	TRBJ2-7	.	TGTGCCAGCAGCCCGCAGGGCCCCCGGCCCTACGAGCAGTACTTC	CASSPQGPRPYEQYF
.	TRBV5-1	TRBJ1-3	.	TGCGCCAGCAGCTACGACCCGTTGGACTCGGCTGGAAACACCATATATTTT	CASSYDPLDSAGNTIYF
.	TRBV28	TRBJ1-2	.	TGTGCCAGCACCCCCGTCGGGCGGGGGGTCTATCATGGCTACACCTTC	CASTPVGRGVYHGYTF
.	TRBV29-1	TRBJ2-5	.	TGCAGCGTTAGTAGAGAACAAGAGACCCAGTACTTC	CSVSREQETQYF
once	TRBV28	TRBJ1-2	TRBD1	TGTGCCAGCAGTTCGGCAGGGGGCTTCCGTAATGGCTACACCTTC	CASSSAGGFRNGYTF
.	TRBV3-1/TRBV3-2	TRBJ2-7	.	TGTGCCAGCAGCCAATCAGGGTATGGCGAGCAGTACTTC	CASSQSGYGEQYF
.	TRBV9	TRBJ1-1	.	TGTGCCAGCAGCGTGACAGTGAACACTGAAGCTTTCTTT	CASSVTVNTEAFF
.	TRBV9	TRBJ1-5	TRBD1	TGTGCCAGCAGCGGGACAGGGGATAGCAATCAGCCCCAGCATTTT	CASSGTGDSNQPQHF
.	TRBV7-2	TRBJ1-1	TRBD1	TGTGCCAGCAGCCTCGATTCAGGGGGATCTGAAGCTTTCTTT	CASSLDSGGSEAFF
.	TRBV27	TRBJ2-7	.	TGTGCCAGCAGTCTGGACTCCAACCTAGGTGGGGAGCAGTACTTC	CASSLDSNLGGEQYF
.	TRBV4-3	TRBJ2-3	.	TGCGCCAGCAGCCAAGGCGGGACAGAGGGAGATACGCAGTATTTT	CASSQGGTEGDTQYF
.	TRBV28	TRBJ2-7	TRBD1	TGTGCCAGCAGTGGGACAGCCTTAGGACACCCCTACGAGCAGTACTTC	CASSGTALGHPYEQYF
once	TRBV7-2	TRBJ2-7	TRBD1	TGTGCCAGCAGCTCGGACAGGGTCACCTCCTACGAGCAGTACTTC	CASSSDRVTSYEQYF
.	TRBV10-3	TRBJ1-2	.	TGTGCCATCAGTGCGACAGACTATGGCTACACCTTC	CAISATDYGYTF